One and the same sample provided the 6 T cell receptor beta chains below, sequenced in a study of T-cell memory formation after mild COVID-19. Each CDR3 protein is one row after TCRdb ran MiXCR on the 5' RACE reads. The sample contains around 440,000 distinct CDR3 sequences, 15% to 20% of which appear only once. The sequencing input was PBMCs or a T cell subset sorted from them (not recorded which). These TCRs come from an adult woman who had mild COVID-19 (a few samples of this study predate the infection). Cell type and time point are not known.

This clonotype has ten or more counts. CDR3 residues: CASSFEGDTQYF. CDR3 coding DNA: TGTGCCAGCAGCTTCGAGGGAGATACGCAGTATTTT. The rearrangement links TRBV12-3 or TRBV12-4 to TRBJ2-3; possibly TRBD2 for D (5 bases). CDR3 length: 12 amino acids. V was clipped by 6 bases and J by 5 bases, with 9 bases between them.

This clonotype was seen only a few times. The V gene is TRBV9, the J gene TRBJ2-7, with D maybe TRBD2 (6 bases). CDR3 length equals 15 residues. Trimming stripped 1 base from V and 3 bases from J, with 14 bases between. Germline CDR1 is SGDLS and CDR2 is YYNGEE. This chain's CDR3 is CASSVTPGAGYEQYF. The CDR3 bases are TGTGCCAGCAGCGTAACCCCGGGAGCAGGCTACGAGCAGTACTTC.

The chain carries TRBV7-3 and TRBJ2-1; D uncertain. CDR3 length: 15 amino acids. The V end was cut by 4 bases, the J end by 0 bases, with 10 bases between. The germline CDR1 and CDR2 sequences are SGHTA and FQGTGA. The CDR3 is CASSSTESSYNEQFF. For the CDR3, the DNA is TGTGCCAGCAGCTCTACCGAAAGCTCCTACAATGAGCAGTTCTTC. The full variable domain, rest sourced from reference TRBV7-3 and TRBJ2-1, is GAGVSQTPSNKVTEKGKYVELRCDPISGHTALYWYRQSLGQGPEFLIYFQGTGAADDSGLPNDRFFAVRPEGSVSTLKIQRTERGDSAVYLCASSSTESSYNEQFFGPGTRLTVL.

The V gene is TRBV7-3, the J gene TRBJ2-3, with TRBD1 identical over 7 bases. The germline V gene has CDR1 SGHTA and CDR2 FQGTGA. This CDR3 has 16 residues. V lost 5 bases to trimming and J lost 4 bases; unmatched junction nucleotides: 12. CDR3 amino acids: CASSPGQGGAADTQYF. The CDR3, as DNA: TGTGCCAGCAGCCCTGGTCAAGGGGGCGCGGCAGATACGCAGTATTTT.

This clonotype has only a few counts. This chain joins TRBV20-1 and TRBJ2-7; D not certain. This CDR3 contains 12 residues. Trimming stripped 3 bases from V and 2 bases from J, with 8 bases between. CDR1 DFQATT and CDR2 SNEGSKA come from the germline V gene (reference sequence). CDR3 sequence (DNA): TGCAGTGCTAGTGCGGCAACCTACGAGCAGTACTTC. This translates into CSASAATYEQYF.

The chain uses TRBV29-1 and TRBJ1-3, with D unresolved. V was pared by 4 bases and J by 6 bases, with 13 bases between. The V gene's germline CDR1 is SQVTM and CDR2 ANQGSEA. The CDR3 sequence is 13 residues long. As DNA, the CDR3 is TGCAGCGTTGTGCGTGACACCTTAAACACCATATATTTT. Translated, it gives CSVVRDTLNTIYF.